The 2 T cell receptor beta chains presented below share a single source sample, sequenced in a study of blood T cell repertoires in COVID-19. Using immunoSEQ multiplex PCR, the repertoire was profiled, and TCRdb retains in-frame clones only, with some absent. The top ten hold around 3.3% of the sample, which has roughly 240,000 clones, 83% seen once. The sequenced material came from PBMCs or T cells enriched from blood (not recorded which). These TCRs come from a woman in her 40s who had been exposed to COVID-19.

This clone was recorded once. The chain carries TRBV5-1 and TRBJ1-1; perhaps TRBD1 as D (5 bases). The CDR3 extends over 17 amino acids. Germline assignment: CDR1 SGHRS and CDR2 YFSETQ. Trimming took 0 bases from V and 1 from J, leaving 16 bases between them. The CDR3 reads CASSLATSSQGNTEAFF. The CDR3 bases are TGCGCCAGCAGCTTGGCGACCTCGAGTCAGGGGAACACTGAAGCTTTCTTT.

This clone came up once. In the same sample, other DNA sequences code for this CDR3. V and J are TRBV3-1 (or the pseudogene TRBV3-2) and TRBJ1-5; D call uncertain. The CDR3 totals 13 residues. The germline CDR1 and CDR2 sequences are LGHDT and YNNKEL (reference sequence). Trimming cost V 1 base and J 5 bases, with 6 bases left between them. In nucleotides, the CDR3 is TGTGCCAGCAGCCAAGGGAGAGATCAGCCCCAGCATTTT. Its protein is CASSQGRDQPQHF.